Each of the 24 T cell receptor beta chains below was sequenced from the same sample in a study of cytomegalovirus exposure and HLA in healthy donors. Primers for the PCR totalled 60 Vbeta and 13 Jbeta. Profiling relied on immunoSEQ multiplex PCR, and the TCRdb table lists in-frame clones only, not all of them. The repertoire includes 150,000 to 200,000 clones, around three quarters of them detected once, and around 1.5% sits in the top ten. The sample consisted of PBMCs. These receptors were collected from a middle-aged man in good health and CMV-seronegative.

This clone was observed once. The V call is TRBV11-3, the J call TRBJ2-1, with 14 nucleotides matching TRBD2. V trimming: 5 bases; J trimming: 0 bases; junction bases outside the gene matches: 6. Germline CDR1 and CDR2: SGHNT and YENEEA. The CDR3 has 18 residues. CDR3 in amino acids: CASSLGGTSGSSYNEQFF. In DNA form, the CDR3 reads TGTGCCAGCAGCCTCGGTGGGACTAGCGGGAGCTCCTACAATGAGCAGTTCTTC.

V usage is TRBV7-9 and J usage is TRBJ2-1; D perhaps matches TRBD2 (7 bases). Looked up from germline, CDR1 is SEHNR and CDR2 is FQNEAQ (reference sequence). Trimming removed 5 bases at V and 6 bases at J, with 17 bases between. The CDR3 is 15 residues long. The CDR3 reads CASSPRSGGGNEQFF. CDR3 in DNA: TGTGCCAGCAGCCCCCGGTCGGGGGGCGGCAATGAGCAGTTCTTC.

The V and J genes are TRBV21-1 and TRBJ2-7; the table names TRBD1, a call not compared with the DNA. TRBV21-1 is shown as a pseudogene. This CDR3 contains 14 residues. The chain's CDR3 is CASSKRQGKNEQYV. The CDR3 bases are TGTGCCAGCAGCAAAAGACAGGGGAAGAACGAGCAGTACGTC.

The V call is TRBV2, the J call TRBJ2-6; the match to TRBD1 covers 7 bases. Germline V lookup: CDR1 SNHLY, CDR2 FYNNEI. The CDR3 loop spans 15 amino acids. V lost 6 bases, J lost 2 bases, and 4 bases stayed unmatched. In DNA form, the CDR3 reads TGTGCCAGCAGAGATGACAGGGCTGGGGCCAACGTCCTGACTTTC. Its translation: CASRDDRAGANVLTF. The whole variable domain, remainder taken from reference TRBV2 and TRBJ2-6, is EPEVTQTPSHQVTQMGQEVILRCVPISNHLYFYWYRQILGQKVEFLVSFYNNEISEKSEIFDDQFSVERPDGSNFTLKIRSTKLEDSAMYFCASRDDRAGANVLTFGAGSRLTVL.

This clone was counted only a few times. CDR3 in amino acids: CASSPPTSGPFGEQFF. The CDR3 DNA sequence: TGTGCCAGCTCACCACCGACTAGCGGCCCTTTCGGTGAGCAGTTCTTC. The chain recombines TRBV18 with TRBJ2-1; 9 positions agree with TRBD2. Germline V lookup: CDR1 KGHSH, CDR2 LQKENI. With V trimmed by 0 bases and J by 9 bases, 9 bases remained unmatched. The CDR3 sequence is 16 residues long. The whole variable domain, remainder taken from reference TRBV18 and TRBJ2-1, is NAGVMQNPRHLVRRRGQEARLRCSPMKGHSHVYWYRQLPEEGLKFMVYLQKENIIDESGMPKERFSAEFPKEGPSILRIQQVVRGDSAAYFCASSPPTSGPFGEQFFGPGTRLTVL.

In regard to this clone: This specimen includes other DNA sequences encoding the same CDR3. The chain has TRBV28 and TRBJ2-7, with a weak D call TRBD1 (6 bases). Germline CDR1 is MDHEN and CDR2 is SYDVKM. V was trimmed by 6 bases and J by 3 bases, leaving 9 bases between them. The CDR3 runs 12 residues. DNA for the CDR3: TGTGCCAGCAGCCTACAGGGCTACGAGCAGTACTTC. Translation gives CASSLQGYEQYF.

J is TRBJ2-1 and V is TRBV4-1, with 8 bases identical to TRBD1. V dropped 1 base and J dropped 2; count of bases not matched to a gene: 4. In germline, CDR1 is MGHRA, CDR2 YSYEKL. This CDR3 is 16 amino acids long. The CDR3 loop is CASSQGQGSPYNEQFF. CDR3 DNA: TGCGCCAGCAGCCAAGGACAGGGGTCCCCCTACAATGAGCAGTTCTTC.

The chain couples TRBV7-8 to TRBJ2-1; the match to TRBD1 covers 8 bases. V was clipped by 3 bases and J by 3 bases; unmatched bases: 4. The V gene's germline CDR1 is SGHVS and CDR2 FQNEAQ. The CDR3 consists of 15 residues. Written as DNA, the CDR3 is TGTGCCAGCAGCTTGGACAGGGCGAACTACAATGAGCAGTTCTTC. Amino acids: CASSLDRANYNEQFF.

The gene calls are TRBV18 and TRBJ2-3; TRBD2 matches 7 bases. V gave up 1 base and J gave up 3 bases; unmatched junction bases: 13. Germline V lookup: CDR1 KGHSH, CDR2 LQKENI. The CDR3 spans 18 residues. CDR3 sequence reads: CASSPREGFWDSTDTQYF. Here the CDR3 DNA reads TGTGCCAGCTCACCACGGGAGGGTTTTTGGGATTCGACAGATACGCAGTATTTT.

The chain combines TRBV7-9 with TRBJ2-4; 7 bases map to TRBD2. CDR1 SEHNR and CDR2 FQNEAQ come from the germline V gene (reference sequence). This CDR3 has 16 residues. The ends lost 0 bases at V and 3 bases at J; junction bases unmatched: 5. This chain's CDR3 is CASSLALAGDKNIQYF. The CDR3 DNA reads TGTGCCAGCAGCTTAGCGCTTGCGGGGGACAAAAACATTCAGTACTTC.

The chain is built from TRBV28 and TRBJ1-5; D remains ambiguous. Trimming left V 2 bases short and J 7 bases short, with 9 bases between. CDR1 MDHEN and CDR2 SYDVKM come from the germline V gene. The CDR3 has 13 residues. The CDR3 reads CASSLAGRQPQHF. In DNA, the CDR3 is TGTGCCAGCAGTTTAGCGGGCCGACAGCCCCAGCATTTT.

The chain recombines TRBV29-1 with TRBJ2-2; tentative D call: TRBD2 (6 bases). CDR1 and CDR2 (germline): SQVTM, ANQGSEA. The V end was cut by 3 bases, the J end by 4 bases, with 6 bases between. The CDR3 has 12 residues. The CDR3 DNA reads TGCAGCGTTGAGGGGGGCACCGGGGAGCTGTTTTTT. It is translated as CSVEGGTGELFF.

This clone was observed a handful of times. V is TRBV27 and J is TRBJ1-1, with 8 bases aligning to TRBD1. The germline gives CDR1 MNHEY, CDR2 SMNVEV (reference sequence). CDR3 length: 15 residues. Germline trimming cut 7 bases from V and 1 base from J; bases unmatched to any gene: 8. The CDR3 protein is CASNPRGRTNTEAFF. DNA of the CDR3: TGTGCCAGCAACCCCAGGGGGCGGACGAACACTGAAGCTTTCTTT.

In the case of this clone: Mismatch with germline at one junction end may stem from a read error. The chain carries TRBV7-9 and TRBJ2-1; the D gene is possibly TRBD1 (5 bases). In germline, CDR1 is SEHNR, CDR2 FQNEAQ (reference sequence). CDR3 size: 13 residues. CDR3 sequence reads: CSSAFGRGNEQFF. CDR3 bases: TGTTCCAGCGCCTTCGGAAGGGGCAATGAGCAGTTCTTC.

The rearrangement uses TRBV7-3 and TRBJ2-6; the D gene is possibly TRBD1 (5 bases). Between the trimmed V and J ends, which lost 3 bases and 4 bases, there was a span of 10 bases. This CDR3 is 15 amino acids long. Germline CDR1 is SGHTA and CDR2 is FQGTGA. The CDR3 sequence: CASSFLGHGANVLTF. The CDR3 DNA reads TGTGCCAGCAGCTTCTTGGGGCACGGGGCCAACGTCCTGACTTTC. Together with reference TRBV7-3 and TRBJ2-6, the CDR3 gives the full variable domain: GAGVSQTPSNKVTEKGKYVELRCDPISGHTALYWYRQSLGQGPEFLIYFQGTGAADDSGLPNDRFFAVRPEGSVSTLKIQRTERGDSAVYLCASSFLGHGANVLTFGAGSRLTVL.

The chain recombines TRBV7-3 with TRBJ1-2, with a possible D match to TRBD1 (5 bases). CDR1 is SGHTA and CDR2 is FQGTGA in the germline V gene. CDR3 size: 12 residues. V was shortened by 0 bases and J by 6 bases, with 5 bases between the two germline ends. The CDR3 sequence: CASSLTGDGYTF. DNA of the CDR3: TGTGCCAGCAGCTTAACAGGGGATGGCTACACCTTC.

This chain uses TRBV28 with TRBJ2-7; 7 bases align to TRBD1. Per the germline V gene, CDR1 is MDHEN and CDR2 is SYDVKM. V dropped 9 bases and J dropped 5; count of bases not matched to a gene: 10. This CDR3 has 13 residues. The CDR3 DNA reads as TGTGCCAGTTGTTTGGAACAGGGGAACGAGCAGTACTTC. It encodes CASCLEQGNEQYF.

This clone was counted only a few times. The chain uses TRBV11-2 and TRBJ2-7; TRBD2 matches at 7 bases. The CDR3 loop spans 15 amino acids. Unmatched junction bases numbered 9, after V lost 5 bases and J lost 2 bases. Germline loops: CDR1 SGHAT, CDR2 FQNNGV. CDR3 in DNA: TGTGCCAGCAGCCCGGGACTAAAAGCCACCTACGAGCAGTACGTC. It is translated as CASSPGLKATYEQYV.

This rearrangement joins TRBV7-6 to TRBJ2-5; the D gene is possibly TRBD2 (6 bases). Deletions cut 0 bases from V and 0 bases from J, with 14 bases between. The CDR3 runs 17 residues. Germline loops: CDR1 SGHVS, CDR2 FNYEAQ. The CDR3 is CASSLAALADYQETQYF. Here the CDR3 DNA reads TGTGCCAGCAGCTTAGCGGCATTAGCGGACTACCAAGAGACCCAGTACTTC.

The chain has TRBV11-2 and TRBJ2-3, with TRBD1 identical over 7 bases. V shed 6 bases and J 2 bases; nucleotides not matched to a gene: 8. This CDR3 has 15 residues. Germline CDR1 and CDR2: SGHAT and FQNNGV. CDR3 bases: TGTGCCAGCAGTCAGACCGGGACAGCCACAGATACGCAGTATTTT. It encodes CASSQTGTATDTQYF.

This clone was seen a handful of times. This chain links TRBV27 with TRBJ2-7, with D possibly matching TRBD1 (5 bases). The germline V and J ends were trimmed by 4 bases and 5 bases, with 12 bases remaining between them. Germline-derived CDR1 and CDR2 are MNHEY and SMNVEV (reference sequence). The CDR3 has 13 residues. CDR3 in DNA: TGTGCCAGCAGTTATTCAAGGGGCCACGAGCAGTACTTC. The encoded protein is CASSYSRGHEQYF.

V is TRBV4-1 and J is TRBJ2-6, with 8 bases that match TRBD2. The CDR3 is 17 amino acids. Germline values: CDR1 MGHRA, CDR2 YSYEKL. Germline trimming cut 4 bases from V and 4 bases from J; bases unmatched to any gene: 9. The CDR3 loop is CASSPQSGSPGANVLTF. The CDR3 bases are TGCGCCAGCAGCCCCCAAAGCGGGAGTCCAGGGGCCAACGTCCTGACTTTC.

The rearrangement links TRBV18 to TRBJ1-1; D is ambiguous. There are 18 residues in the CDR3. V shed 0 bases and J shed 8 bases, with 25 bases lying between them. Germline values: CDR1 KGHSH, CDR2 LQKENI. CDR3 nucleotide sequence: TGTGCCAGCTCACCACCGGGGAGCTTGGCAGCGAGTTTAATCGAAGCTTTCTTT. Protein sequence: CASSPPGSLAASLIEAFF.

J is TRBJ1-1 and V is TRBV18; possible D gene TRBD1, 6 bases. The CDR3 is 16 residues long. The germline V and J ends were trimmed by 2 bases and 0 bases, with 13 bases remaining between them. CDR1 and CDR2 from the germline V gene are KGHSH and LQKENI. CDR3 sequence reads: CASSPKQGRMNTEAFF. The CDR3 DNA reads as TGTGCCAGCTCACCAAAACAGGGAAGGATGAACACTGAAGCTTTCTTT. The variable domain in full, completed from reference TRBV18 and TRBJ1-1, reads NAGVMQNPRHLVRRRGQEARLRCSPMKGHSHVYWYRQLPEEGLKFMVYLQKENIIDESGMPKERFSAEFPKEGPSILRIQQVVRGDSAAYFCASSPKQGRMNTEAFFGQGTRLTVV.